This TCR beta chain is from a study of immune evolution from preneoplasia to lung adenocarcinoma (dated by TCRdb to about 2021). Turning to the overall study: HLA loss of heterozygosity was seen in approximately 6.5%, 16% and 36% of AIS, MIA and ADC lesions, and in no AAH lesions. Immune contexture across lung adenocarcinoma precursors and invasive adenocarcinoma was profiled using immune gene expression, TCR sequencing and multiplex immunofluorescence. Resected precursor lesions (AAH, AIS, MIA) and invasive adenocarcinomas were compared against paired morphologically normal lung tissue. The sample size depended on which specimens were available, not on a prior power calculation. The immune data were integrated with whole exome sequencing and methylation data obtained from the same cohort of nodules. In total, the cohort included under 60 patients with pulmonary nodules, all of whom underwent surgical resection. TCR sequencing data were obtained from about 46 patients. According to the study, around 100 samples were used for TCR sequencing. POLYSOLVER was used to infer Class I HLA alleles from exome data, while LOHHLA was used to detect allele-specific HLA loss. Overall results and qualifications from the work: Because all patients were from Japan and China, applicability to Western populations was uncertain. The highest top T cell clone frequencies were observed in normal lung, and a progressive decrease in top T cell clone frequencies appeared to occur from AAH through AIS, MIA and invasive adenocarcinoma. Compared with EGFR-mutant or double wild-type lesions, KRAS-mutant nodules had the highest T cell clonality. The findings were based on association rather than direct causation, and larger cohorts with long-term follow-up and longitudinal biopsies were deemed needed. Clonality was highest in normal lung, while later-stage lesions appeared to show lower clonality but higher T cell density and diversity.

Using the immunoSEQ hsTCRbeta Kit, TCR beta CDR3 regions were sequenced from DNA. The original methods were these. The ImmunoSEQ Analyzer was used to analyse the TCR sequencing data. T cell clonality was defined as 1 minus Pielou's evenness, as computed on productive rearrangements. The inverse Simpson index, applied to productive templates, was used to measure T cell diversity. T cell density was TCR beta template counts normalized to usable DNA, estimated by amplifying and sequencing housekeeping genes. Two-sided Kruskal-Wallis tests were used to compare TCR metrics between histologic stages. Drawn from immuneACCESS, this table holds only the in-frame rearrangements with V and J called that TCRdb kept. Clones are partly lost; checked studies trace under half to an unresolved V gene and leave the rest unexplained. V, J and clone size reflect that table, while D and trimming were determined from the DNA. This sample is represented by under 15,000 clones; approximately 85% of them were singletons. Roughly 3.1% of the sample belongs to the ten largest clones.

Resection was performed on patients in Japan or China between the mid-2010s and the late 2010s. Histologic diagnosis of each case was confirmed independently by two lung cancer pathologists on H&E slides. For nucleic acid extraction, premalignant or tumor cells were enriched by macro-dissection following pathologic assessment. The AllPrep DNA/RNA FFPE Kit was used to isolate DNA from FFPE tissue. Remarks on this clone: Its antigen is currently not known. Per-base qualities were not stored, and no clone one base away is much larger.

CDR1 and CDR2, looked up from the germline V gene, are MDHEN and SYDVKM. Cut back by 3 bases and 3 bases, the V and J ends lie 6 bases apart. CDR3 length: 12 amino acids, cysteine to phenylalanine. Only CDR3 DNA is held: 36 bases, read in frame from base 1. This receptor was identified in a donor at least 70 years old with lung adenocarcinoma. The receptor chain draws on TRBV28 and TRBJ2-7; the D gene is not confidently resolved. The sequencing input was FFPE lung adenocarcinoma in situ tissue. The sample's cell subset or site, from its label and the paper: preinvasive adenocarcinoma in situ (AIS). The bases are TGTGCCAGCAGTTTCGGAAACTACGAGCAGTACTTC. It codes for CASSFGNYEQYF.